This T cell receptor beta chain was observed in a study of kidney transplant recipient with SARS-CoV-2 infection. TCRdb independently ran MiXCR on the reads; one entry per CDR3 protein. Of under 250,000 distinct CDR3 sequences in the sample, 25% to 30% are singletons; the top ten hold roughly 7.3%. Germline CDR1 is MDHEN and CDR2 is SYDVKM. CDR3 size: 13 residues. Details on this clonotype: This may be a read error: a much more frequent sequence differs by one nucleotide.

The sequencing used a blood sample, collected at baseline and on roughly day 120 from a kidney transplant recipient. This rearrangement joins TRBV28 to TRBJ2-1, with D perhaps matching TRBD1 (5 bases). This sequence was found in a young adult male patient who had COVID-19 and was a kidney transplant recipient. Some T cells may be provided by the graft donor. The CDR3 loop reads CASTDRYYSEQFF. CDR3 in DNA: TGTGCCAGCACTGACAGATACTACAGTGAGCAGTTCTTC.